The 16 T cell receptor beta chains reported below all come from one sample, sequenced in a study of blood T cell repertoires in COVID-19. TCRdb's copy holds only in-frame clones and misses some; the assay was immunoSEQ multiplex PCR. The sample consists of about 300,000 clones, roughly 86% of them appearing once. The sample was peripheral blood. The receptors derive from a woman between 50 and 59 years old with acute or convalescent COVID-19.

This chain joins TRBV29-1 and TRBJ2-7, with 8 bases aligning to TRBD2. The CDR3 has 15 residues. Per germline, CDR1 SQVTM and CDR2 ANQGSEA. V shed 7 bases and J 3 bases; nucleotides not matched to a gene: 14. In DNA, the CDR3 is TGCAGCGCTGGGTGGGGCGGGAGGAATGACTACGAGCAGTACTTC. Translated: CSAGWGGRNDYEQYF.

The rearrangement links TRBV5-1 to TRBJ2-2, with 8 nucleotides matching TRBD1. J gave up 5 bases and V 0 bases, and 6 bases lay outside the gene matches. This CDR3 has 16 residues. Germline V gene sequence: CDR1 SGHRS, CDR2 YFSETQ. Here the CDR3 DNA reads TGCGCCAGCAGCTTGGAGACCCAGGGGGCAACCGGGGAGCTGTTTTTT. Encoded protein: CASSLETQGATGELFF.

The chain is built from TRBV30 and TRBJ1-5; D possibly corresponds to TRBD1 (5 bases). The CDR3 is made up of 13 amino acids. V was trimmed by 3 bases and J by 12 bases, leaving 18 bases between them. Germline CDR1 GTSNPN, CDR2 SVGIG (reference sequence). DNA of the CDR3: TGTGCCTGGAGATCGTTTACGGGGGAGGTCCAGCATTTT. Translation gives CAWRSFTGEVQHF.

This sequence joins TRBV4-2 and TRBJ1-2, with 8 positions matching TRBD1. Germline CDR1 and CDR2: LGHNA and YNFKEQ. V lost 1 base and J lost 4; bases outside the gene matches: 5. CDR3 length: 15 amino acids. The CDR3 coding sequence is TGTGCCAGCAGCCAAGGTCAGGGGGCCTTCTATGGCTACACCTTC. It is translated as CASSQGQGAFYGYTF.

The genes are TRBV6-2 or TRBV6-3 and TRBJ1-1; 8 bases agree with TRBD1. Germline CDR1 is MNHEY and CDR2 is SVGEGT. The CDR3 is made up of 16 amino acids. V shed 5 bases and J 0 bases; nucleotides not matched to a gene: 8. CDR3 bases: TGTGCCAGCAGTCTGGACAGGGCGGATTTGAACACTGAAGCTTTCTTT. It codes for CASSLDRADLNTEAFF.

The V and J genes are TRBV5-1 and TRBJ2-3, with D possibly TRBD1 on 5 matching bases. CDR3 length: 18 residues. Trimming left V 2 bases short and J 3 bases short, with 22 bases between. Germline-derived CDR1 and CDR2 are SGHRS and YFSETQ. The CDR3 loop reads CASSFSPQGFRATDTQYF. The CDR3 DNA is TGCGCCAGCAGCTTTTCCCCCCAGGGATTTCGGGCGACAGATACGCAGTATTTT. The full variable domain, with the rest looked up from reference TRBV5-1 and TRBJ2-3, is KAGVTQTPRYLIKTRGQQVTLSCSPISGHRSVSWYQQTPGQGLQFLFEYFSETQRNKGNFPGRFSGRQFSNSRSEMNVSTLELGDSALYLCASSFSPQGFRATDTQYFGPGTRLTVL.

This clone occurred once. The chain carries TRBV5-8 and TRBJ2-3, with 11 positions matching TRBD2. Losses at the gene ends were 4 bases for V and 6 bases for J; bases not matched to a gene: 10. CDR1 and CDR2 (germline): SGHTS, YDEGEE. The CDR3 spans 16 residues. CDR3 amino acids: CASSEWGLAAQDTQYF. The CDR3, as DNA: TGTGCCAGCAGCGAGTGGGGACTAGCGGCCCAGGATACGCAGTATTTT. The full variable domain, in which reference TRBV5-8 and TRBJ2-3 provide the parts outside the CDR3, is EAGVTQSPTHLIKTRGQQATLRCSPISGHTSVYWYQQALGLGLQFLLWYDEGEERNRGNFPPRFSGRQFPNYSSELNVNALELEDSALYLCASSEWGLAAQDTQYFGPGTRLTVL.

This chain links TRBV28 with TRBJ2-1; 9 positions agree with TRBD2. The CDR3 covers 15 residues. Looked up from germline, CDR1 is MDHEN and CDR2 is SYDVKM. V gave up 3 bases and J gave up 6 bases; unmatched junction bases: 6. CDR3 amino acids: CASSFTTSGFNEQFF. The DNA for the CDR3 is TGTGCCAGCAGTTTCACGACTAGCGGCTTCAATGAGCAGTTCTTC.

The sample holds a few counts of this clone. The V gene is TRBV18, the J gene TRBJ2-2, with a tentative D call TRBD2 (5 bases). Germline V gene sequence: CDR1 KGHSH, CDR2 LQKENI. The CDR3 contains 15 residues. The V and J ends lost 1 base and 1 base respectively, with 7 bases between them. In DNA, the CDR3 is TGTGCCAGCTCACCACAACGGGAGAACACCGGGGAGCTGTTTTTT. Translating gives CASSPQRENTGELFF.

This chain uses TRBV2 with TRBJ1-1; D ambiguous. Germline V gives CDR1 SNHLY, CDR2 FYNNEI. CDR3 length: 13 amino acids. Trimming shortened V by 4 bases and J by 2 bases, and 8 bases separated the two germline ends. CDR3 region: CASSALANTEAFF. The CDR3 bases are TGTGCCAGCAGTGCCCTGGCCAACACTGAAGCTTTCTTT. The entire variable domain, with the rest obtained from reference TRBV2 and TRBJ1-1, is as follows: EPEVTQTPSHQVTQMGQEVILRCVPISNHLYFYWYRQILGQKVEFLVSFYNNEISEKSEIFDDQFSVERPDGSNFTLKIRSTKLEDSAMYFCASSALANTEAFFGQGTRLTVV.

This clone was detected only a few times. CDR3 protein: CASSVAQNEGQGHSNQPQHF. The DNA for the CDR3 is TGTGCCAGCAGCGTAGCCCAAAACGAGGGACAGGGGCATAGCAATCAGCCCCAGCATTTT. The chain uses TRBV9 and TRBJ1-5; 10 nucleotides line up with TRBD1. Germline assignment: CDR1 SGDLS and CDR2 YYNGEE. Unmatched junction bases numbered 12, after V lost 0 bases and J lost 0 bases. The length of the CDR3 is 20 residues.

The chain joins TRBV11-3 to TRBJ2-1; TRBD1 matches 8 bases. V lost 4 bases and J lost 12; bases outside the gene matches: 14. CDR1 SGHNT and CDR2 YENEEA come from the germline V gene. This CDR3 has 15 residues. The CDR3, as DNA: TGTGCCAGCAGCTCCCCCCTCTATACAGGGGGAGCGCAGTTCTTC. Translation: CASSSPLYTGGAQFF. The complete variable domain, with remaining parts taken from reference TRBV11-3 and TRBJ2-1, reads EAGVVQSPRYKIIEKKQPVAFWCNPISGHNTLYWYLQNLGQGPELLIRYENEEAVDDSQLPKDRFSAERLKGVDSTLKIQPAELGDSAVYLCASSSPLYTGGAQFFGPGTRLTVL.

The V gene is TRBV13, the J gene TRBJ1-2; maybe TRBD1 (5 bases). V was cut by 1 base and J by 6 bases, with 12 bases left in between. From germline, CDR1 is PRHDT and CDR2 FYEKMQ (reference sequence). The CDR3 is 14 residues long. The DNA of the CDR3 is TGTGCCAGCAGCTTAGAAGACAGAAACCATGGCTACACCTTC. It translates to CASSLEDRNHGYTF. Full variable domain (missing parts from reference TRBV13 and TRBJ1-2): AAGVIQSPRHLIKEKRETATLKCYPIPRHDTVYWYQQGPGQDPQFLISFYEKMQSDKGSIPDRFSAQQFSDYHSELNMSSLELGDSALYFCASSLEDRNHGYTFGSGTRLTVV.

The rearrangement uses TRBV7-9 and TRBJ2-7, with D possibly TRBD2 on 5 matching bases. The CDR3 loop spans 15 amino acids. The V gene's germline CDR1 is SEHNR and CDR2 FQNEAQ (reference sequence). Trimming stripped 5 bases from V and 0 bases from J, with 14 bases between. DNA for the CDR3: TGTGCCAGCAGCCCCGTGAGAGGGAGCTCCTACGAGCAGTACTTC. This codes for CASSPVRGSSYEQYF.

J is TRBJ2-5 and V is TRBV30; D might be TRBD2 (6 bases). Between the trimmed V and J ends, which lost 4 bases and 5 bases, there was a span of 14 bases. CDR1 is GTSNPN and CDR2 is SVGIG in the germline V gene (reference sequence). CDR3 size: 13 residues. The CDR3 reads CAWTLGGSETQYF. CDR3 nucleotide sequence: TGTGCCTGGACCCTTGGAGGGAGTGAGACCCAGTACTTC.

V is TRBV5-7 and J is TRBJ2-5; D may be TRBD2 (6 bases). TRBV5-7 counts as an open reading frame of uncertain function. This CDR3 comprises 16 residues. V lost 4 bases, J lost 0 bases, and 16 bases lay in between. In DNA, the CDR3 is TGTGCCAGCAGCGGAGGGACGCCACTCTACCAAGAGACCCAGTACTTC. Encoded protein: CASSGGTPLYQETQYF.